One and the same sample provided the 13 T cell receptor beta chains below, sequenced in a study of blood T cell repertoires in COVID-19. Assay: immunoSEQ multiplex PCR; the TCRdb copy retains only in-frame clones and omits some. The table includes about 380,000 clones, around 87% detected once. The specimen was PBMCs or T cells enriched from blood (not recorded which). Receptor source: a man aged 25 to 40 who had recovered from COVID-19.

The CDR3 loop reads CASSPGLSSSGANVLTF. In DNA form, the CDR3 reads TGTGCCAGCAGCCCGGGTCTCAGTAGCTCTGGGGCCAACGTCCTGACTTTC. V is TRBV5-4 and J is TRBJ2-6, with unresolved D. Per germline, CDR1 SGHNT and CDR2 YYREEE (reference sequence). V was cut by 4 bases and J by 0 bases, with 14 bases left in between. The CDR3 loop spans 17 amino acids.

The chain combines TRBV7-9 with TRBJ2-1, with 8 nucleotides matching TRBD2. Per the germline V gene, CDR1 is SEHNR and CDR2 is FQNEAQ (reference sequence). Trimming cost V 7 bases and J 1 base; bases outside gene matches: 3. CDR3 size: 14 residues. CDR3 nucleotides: TGTGCCAGCAACGGGAGGGGATCCTACAATGAGCAGTTCTTC. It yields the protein CASNGRGSYNEQFF.

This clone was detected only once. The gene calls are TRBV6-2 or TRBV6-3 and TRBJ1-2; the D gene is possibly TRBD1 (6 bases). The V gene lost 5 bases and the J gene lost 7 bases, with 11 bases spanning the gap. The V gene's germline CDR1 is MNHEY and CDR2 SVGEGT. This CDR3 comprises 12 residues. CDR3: CASSTTGFGYTF. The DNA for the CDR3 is TGTGCCAGCAGTACTACAGGGTTTGGCTACACCTTC.

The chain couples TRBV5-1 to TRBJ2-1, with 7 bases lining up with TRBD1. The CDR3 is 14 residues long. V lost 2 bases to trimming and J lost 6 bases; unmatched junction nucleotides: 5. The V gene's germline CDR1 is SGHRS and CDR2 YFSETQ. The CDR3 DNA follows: TGCGCCAGCAGCTTCAGGGACAGCGCCAATGAGCAGTTCTTC. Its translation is CASSFRDSANEQFF.

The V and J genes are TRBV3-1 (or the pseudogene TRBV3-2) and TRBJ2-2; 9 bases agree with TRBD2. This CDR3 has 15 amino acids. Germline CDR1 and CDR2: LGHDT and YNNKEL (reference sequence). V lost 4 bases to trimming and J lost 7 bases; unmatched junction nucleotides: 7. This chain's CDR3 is CASSPRGGLGGELFF. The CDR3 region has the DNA TGTGCCAGCAGCCCGCGGGGGGGCCTTGGCGGGGAGCTGTTTTTT.

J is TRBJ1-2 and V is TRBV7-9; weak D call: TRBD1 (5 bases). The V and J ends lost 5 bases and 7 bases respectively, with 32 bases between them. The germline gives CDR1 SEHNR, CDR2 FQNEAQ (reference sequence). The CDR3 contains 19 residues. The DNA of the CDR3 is TGTGCCAGCAGCCCAGACCCGGGGAGACAGCCTACGCCCGGGAGTGGCTACACCTTC. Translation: CASSPDPGRQPTPGSGYTF.

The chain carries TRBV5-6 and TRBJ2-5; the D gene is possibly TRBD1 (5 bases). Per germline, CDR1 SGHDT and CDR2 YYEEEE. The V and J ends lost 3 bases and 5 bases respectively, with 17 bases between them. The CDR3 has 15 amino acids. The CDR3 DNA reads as TGTGCCAGCAGCTCTCGACAGTCTAGAGTTGAGACCCAGTACTTC. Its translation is CASSSRQSRVETQYF.

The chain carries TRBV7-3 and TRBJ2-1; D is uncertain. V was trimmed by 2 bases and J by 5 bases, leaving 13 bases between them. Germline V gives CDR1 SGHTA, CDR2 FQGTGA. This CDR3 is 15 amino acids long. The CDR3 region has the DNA TGTGCCAGCAGCTTATCCGGTAGCAAGCACAATGAGCAGTTCTTC. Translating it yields CASSLSGSKHNEQFF.

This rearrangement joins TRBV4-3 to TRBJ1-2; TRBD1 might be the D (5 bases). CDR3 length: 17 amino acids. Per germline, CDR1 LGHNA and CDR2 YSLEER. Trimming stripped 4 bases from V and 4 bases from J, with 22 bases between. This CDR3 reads CASSPGVSGSSPYGYTF. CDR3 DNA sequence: TGCGCCAGCAGCCCAGGAGTGTCAGGGTCGAGCCCCTATGGCTACACCTTC.

The CDR3 loop reads CASSLTRGDNQPQHF. CDR3 nucleotide sequence: TGTGCCAGCAGCTTAACCAGGGGAGACAATCAGCCCCAGCATTTT. The chain uses TRBV11-2 and TRBJ1-5, with D maybe TRBD1 (6 bases). Deletions cut 2 bases from V and 3 bases from J, with 11 bases between. CDR3 length: 15 residues. CDR1 is SGHAT and CDR2 is FQNNGV in the germline V gene.

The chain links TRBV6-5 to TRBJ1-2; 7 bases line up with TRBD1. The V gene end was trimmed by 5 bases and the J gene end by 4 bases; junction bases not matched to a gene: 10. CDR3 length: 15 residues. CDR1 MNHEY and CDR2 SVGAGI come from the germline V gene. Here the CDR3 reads CASSPQQGTGYGYTF. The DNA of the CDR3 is TGTGCCAGCAGTCCTCAACAGGGGACGGGCTATGGCTACACCTTC.

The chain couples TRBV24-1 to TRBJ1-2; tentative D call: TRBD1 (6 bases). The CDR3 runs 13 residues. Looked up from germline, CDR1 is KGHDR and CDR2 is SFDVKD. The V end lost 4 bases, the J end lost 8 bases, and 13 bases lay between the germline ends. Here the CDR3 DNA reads TGTGCCACCAGTGACTATTCAGGGGCCGGCTACACCTTC. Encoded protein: CATSDYSGAGYTF.

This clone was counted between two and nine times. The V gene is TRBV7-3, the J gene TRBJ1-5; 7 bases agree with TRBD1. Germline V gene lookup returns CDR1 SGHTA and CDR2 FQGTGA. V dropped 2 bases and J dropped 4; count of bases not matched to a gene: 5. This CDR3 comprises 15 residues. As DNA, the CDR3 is TGTGCCAGCAGCTTACAGGGGGTTGGTAATCAGCCCCAGCATTTT. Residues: CASSLQGVGNQPQHF.